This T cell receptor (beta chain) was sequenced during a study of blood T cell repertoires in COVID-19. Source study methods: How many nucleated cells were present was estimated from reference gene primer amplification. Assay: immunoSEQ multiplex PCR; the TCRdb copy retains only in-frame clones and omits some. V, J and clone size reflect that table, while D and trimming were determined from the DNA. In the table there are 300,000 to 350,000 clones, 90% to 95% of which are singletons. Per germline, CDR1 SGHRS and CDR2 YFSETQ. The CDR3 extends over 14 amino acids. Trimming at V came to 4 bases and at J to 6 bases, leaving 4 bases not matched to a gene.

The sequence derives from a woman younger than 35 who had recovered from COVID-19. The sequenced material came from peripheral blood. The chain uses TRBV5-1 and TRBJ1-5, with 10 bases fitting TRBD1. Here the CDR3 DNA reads TGCGCCAGCAGCACCGGGACAGGGGCTCAGCCCCAGCATTTT. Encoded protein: CASSTGTGAQPQHF. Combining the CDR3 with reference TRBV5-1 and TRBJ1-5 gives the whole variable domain KAGVTQTPRYLIKTRGQQVTLSCSPISGHRSVSWYQQTPGQGLQFLFEYFSETQRNKGNFPGRFSGRQFSNSRSEMNVSTLELGDSALYLCASSTGTGAQPQHFGDGTRLSIL.